This passage covers 32 T cell receptor beta chains from one sample sequenced in a study of early T cells in non-severe SARS-CoV-2 infection. MiXCR, run by TCRdb on the 5' RACE reads, gives a single entry per CDR3 protein. The data show tens of thousands of distinct CDR3 sequences, over 10% seen once. The sequenced sample was whole blood, obtained at baseline. The receptors were sampled from an adult who was a healthcare worker with PCR-confirmed SARS-CoV-2 infection or an uninfected control (not recorded which).

This clonotype was counted at least ten times. The rearrangement uses TRBV29-1 and TRBJ1-2; D unresolved. With 3 bases removed from V and 1 base from J, the gap between germline ends came to 18 bases. Germline V lookup: CDR1 SQVTM, CDR2 ANQGSEA. This CDR3 is 16 amino acids long. The CDR3 loop reads CSVEPRQDGYNYGYTF. DNA for the CDR3: TGCAGCGTTGAGCCACGACAAGACGGTTATAACTATGGCTACACCTTC.

There are a few counts of this clonotype. CDR3 nucleotides: TGTGCCAGCAGCTTAGGGGTTCGACTAGCGGGACGAGATACGCAGTATTTT. Amino acid sequence: CASSLGVRLAGRDTQYF. This chain uses TRBV7-2 with TRBJ2-3; TRBD2 aligns across 11 bases. Germline V lookup: CDR1 SGHTA, CDR2 FQGNSA. After removal of 1 base from V and 5 bases from J, the junction contained 8 bases not matched to a gene. The CDR3 is 17 residues long.

In this sample, this clonotype turned up many times. The genes are TRBV20-1 and TRBJ2-1, with TRBD2 matching 11 bases. CDR3 size: 16 residues. The germline V gene encodes CDR1 DFQATT and CDR2 SNEGSKA (reference sequence). J lost 7 bases, V lost 4 bases, and 12 bases had no gene match. CDR3 coding DNA: TGCAGTGCTACCGCCGCACTAGCGGGAGAGGGGAATGAGCAGTTCTTC. It encodes CSATAALAGEGNEQFF.

The sample holds many counts of this clonotype. V gene TRBV20-1 combines with J gene TRBJ2-7; D is undetermined. Germline assignment: CDR1 DFQATT and CDR2 SNEGSKA (reference sequence). V was shortened by 3 bases and J by 4 bases, with 7 bases between the two germline ends. The CDR3 is 11 amino acids. For the CDR3, the DNA is TGCAGTGCTAGGGTCAATTACGAGCAGTACTTC. It specifies CSARVNYEQYF.

This clonotype was seen at least ten times. The J gene is TRBJ2-7, the V gene TRBV10-3; D might be TRBD1 or TRBD2, each matching 5 bases. Between the trimmed V and J ends, which lost 7 bases and 6 bases, there was a span of 19 bases. CDR1 ENHRY and CDR2 SYGVKD come from the germline V gene. This CDR3 is 14 amino acids long. The chain's CDR3 is CAITRDGGLFEQYF. The CDR3 bases are TGTGCCATCACCCGGGACGGAGGCCTTTTCGAGCAGTACTTC.

This clonotype was detected a few times. The genes are TRBV12-3 or TRBV12-4 and TRBJ2-3; no clear D. Trimming took 3 bases from V and 2 from J, leaving 15 bases between them. The CDR3 sequence is 16 residues long. CDR3 nucleotide sequence: TGTGCCAGCAGTTTTGGGATTTCCCAATACACAGATACGCAGTATTTT. Protein product: CASSFGISQYTDTQYF.

The V call is TRBV30, the J call TRBJ2-1; D is uncertain. Germline assignment: CDR1 GTSNPN and CDR2 SVGIG (reference sequence). The CDR3 has 9 amino acids. V was pared by 5 bases and J by 6 bases, with 2 bases between. The chain's CDR3 is CAWFNEQFF. DNA of the CDR3: TGTGCCTGGTTCAATGAGCAGTTCTTC.

This clonotype occurred a few times. V is TRBV3-1 and J is TRBJ1-2; D uncertain. CDR1 and CDR2 from the germline V gene are LGHDT and YNNKEL (reference sequence). Trimming removed 1 base at V and 3 bases at J, with 9 bases between. This CDR3 region has 14 residues. This chain's CDR3 is CASSQADGYYGYTF. CDR3 DNA sequence: TGTGCCAGCAGCCAAGCGGACGGTTACTATGGCTACACCTTC.

This clonotype has just a few counts. The chain employs TRBV6-6 and TRBJ2-5, with a weak D call TRBD2 (6 bases). Looked up from germline, CDR1 is MNHNY and CDR2 is SVGAGI (reference sequence). V lost 8 bases to trimming and J lost 0 bases, with 7 bases between them. The CDR3 consists of 12 residues. The CDR3 loop is CASGRYQETQYF. The CDR3 region has the DNA TGTGCCAGCGGGAGGTACCAAGAGACCCAGTACTTC.

CDR3 bases: TGTGCCAGCAGCCCTAACCCTGGGAGGGGGCATGGCTACACCTTC. Its translation: CASSPNPGRGHGYTF. J is TRBJ1-2 and V is TRBV7-3; 7 positions match TRBD1. CDR1 is SGHTA and CDR2 is FQGTGA in the germline V gene. V dropped 5 bases and J dropped 6; count of bases not matched to a gene: 12. CDR3 length: 15 residues.

V gene TRBV6-6 combines with J gene TRBJ1-1; weak D call: TRBD1 (6 bases). Germline CDR1 is MNHNY and CDR2 is SVGAGI (reference sequence). The CDR3 consists of 14 residues. The V and J ends lost 7 bases and 2 bases respectively, with 14 bases between them. CDR3 nucleotides: TGTGCCAGCACCCTTGTCAGGGGAAACACTGAAGCTTTCTTT. The encoded protein is CASTLVRGNTEAFF.

The chain carries TRBV7-6 and TRBJ2-6; D is perhaps TRBD1 (6 bases). The CDR3 has 16 residues. The V and J ends lost 2 bases and 2 bases respectively, with 10 bases between them. Per germline, CDR1 SGHVS and CDR2 FNYEAQ. CDR3: CASSLTQGPGANVLTF. In DNA, the CDR3 is TGTGCCAGCAGCTTAACACAGGGCCCTGGGGCCAACGTCCTGACTTTC.

The chain uses TRBV24-1 and TRBJ2-3; 7 bases are a match to TRBD2. This CDR3 region has 16 residues. Germline V CDR1 and CDR2: KGHDR, SFDVKD. V lost 1 base to trimming and J lost 2 bases; unmatched junction nucleotides: 5. The CDR3, as DNA: TGTGCCACCAGTGATTTACCTAGCGGAGTCACAGATACGCAGTATTTT. Protein: CATSDLPSGVTDTQYF.

This clonotype was counted between two and nine times. The chain has TRBV2 and TRBJ1-1; no reliable D call. From germline, CDR1 is SNHLY and CDR2 FYNNEI. The CDR3 covers 12 residues. With 2 bases removed from V and 6 bases from J, the gap between germline ends came to 7 bases. The CDR3 loop reads CASSERSAEAFF. In nucleotides, the CDR3 is TGTGCCAGCAGTGAAAGAAGCGCTGAAGCTTTCTTT. The whole variable domain, filled in from reference TRBV2 and TRBJ1-1, reads EPEVTQTPSHQVTQMGQEVILRCVPISNHLYFYWYRQILGQKVEFLVSFYNNEISEKSEIFDDQFSVERPDGSNFTLKIRSTKLEDSAMYFCASSERSAEAFFGQGTRLTVV.

The chain joins TRBV10-2 to TRBJ2-2; 8 bases match TRBD1. The CDR3 extends over 16 amino acids. Trimming cost V 6 bases and J 6 bases; bases outside gene matches: 12. CDR1 WSHSY and CDR2 SAAADI come from the germline V gene. The CDR3 coding sequence is TGCGCCAGCAGGAGCACAGGGGGAGTGATCCCCGGGGAGCTGTTTTTT. Encoded protein: CASRSTGGVIPGELFF.

The chain couples TRBV5-8 to TRBJ2-3; tentatively, D is TRBD1 (6 bases). Germline-derived CDR1 and CDR2 are SGHTS and YDEGEE. The CDR3 runs to 14 residues. Trimming took off 0 bases at V and 1 base at J, with 6 bases between the two ends. The CDR3: CASSLGTGTDTQYF. CDR3 DNA sequence: TGTGCCAGCAGCTTGGGGACAGGCACAGATACGCAGTATTTT.

The J gene is TRBJ2-3, the V gene TRBV7-2, with D unclear. CDR3 length: 14 residues. CDR1 is SGHTA, CDR2 FQGNSA, per germline. V was shortened by 1 base and J by 2 bases, with 7 bases between the two germline ends. The CDR3, as DNA: TGTGCCAGCAGCTTAGGCGGCTTCACAGATACGCAGTATTTT. Protein sequence: CASSLGGFTDTQYF.

This clonotype was counted at least ten times. V is TRBV19 and J is TRBJ1-1; 8 bases map to TRBD1. The V segment lost 3 bases and the J segment 6 bases; nucleotides outside the gene matches: 6. There are 14 residues in the CDR3. Germline loops: CDR1 LNHDA, CDR2 SQIVND (reference sequence). CDR3 residues: CASSIPTGEAEAFF. As DNA, the CDR3 is TGTGCCAGTAGTATTCCGACAGGGGAAGCTGAAGCTTTCTTT.

The chain recombines TRBV5-1 with TRBJ2-7, with D maybe TRBD1 (6 bases). Germline assignment: CDR1 SGHRS and CDR2 YFSETQ. Trimming left V 4 bases short and J 3 bases short, with 17 bases between. The CDR3 runs 15 residues. The CDR3, as DNA: TGCGCCAGCAGCCCCCCGGGACAACGGGGCTACGAGCAGTACTTC. It translates to CASSPPGQRGYEQYF.

This clonotype was seen at least ten times. The chain couples TRBV5-5 to TRBJ2-5; 8 nucleotides match TRBD2. The CDR3 is made up of 14 amino acids. V lost 6 bases, J lost 4 bases, and 8 bases stayed unmatched. The germline CDR1 and CDR2 sequences are SGHKS and YYEKEE (reference sequence). The CDR3 protein is CASTRRGVGETQYF. The CDR3 DNA reads TGTGCCAGCACCAGGCGGGGGGTTGGAGAGACCCAGTACTTC.

This clonotype showed up just a few times. This chain connects TRBV10-3 to TRBJ2-3; weak D call: TRBD2 (6 bases). This CDR3 has 17 amino acids. Germline V CDR1 and CDR2: ENHRY, SYGVKD. V lost 2 bases and J lost 2, with 17 bases in between. The CDR3 nucleotides read TGTGCCATCAGTGAGGTCTACGGGGGATCGCTCACAGATACGCAGTATTTT. It yields the protein CAISEVYGGSLTDTQYF.

This sequence joins TRBV6-2 or TRBV6-3 and TRBJ2-1; D is undetermined. Trimming took off 3 bases at V and 8 bases at J, with 11 bases between the two ends. Per the germline V gene, CDR1 is MNHEY and CDR2 is SVGEGT. The CDR3 contains 13 residues. The DNA for the CDR3 is TGTGCCAGCAGTTATTTGGATCCCGATGAGCAGTTCTTC. Translating it yields CASSYLDPDEQFF.

This clonotype has ten or more counts. The chain has TRBV11-2 and TRBJ2-7; D is unresolved. The CDR3 is 9 amino acids. The germline V and J ends were trimmed by 8 bases and 12 bases, with 11 bases remaining between them. Germline V gene data show CDR1 as SGHAT and CDR2 as FQNNGV. CDR3 residues: CASGPEVYF. DNA of the CDR3: TGTGCCAGCGGCCCTGAGGTGTACTTC. Together with reference TRBV11-2 and TRBJ2-7, the CDR3 gives the full variable domain: EAGVAQSPRYKIIEKRQSVAFWCNPISGHATLYWYQQILGQGPKLLIQFQNNGVVDDSQLPKDRFSAERLKGVDSTLKIQPAKLEDSAVYLCASGPEVYFGPGTRLTVT.

This clonotype came up many times. V gene TRBV6-4 combines with J gene TRBJ2-1; 11 nucleotides line up with TRBD1. V lost 2 bases to trimming and J lost 6 bases; unmatched junction nucleotides: 0. The CDR3 contains 14 residues. Germline V gene data show CDR1 as MRHNA and CDR2 as SNTAGT. CDR3 sequence reads: CASSDGTGGNEQFF. The CDR3 DNA reads TGTGCCAGCAGTGACGGGACAGGGGGCAATGAGCAGTTCTTC.

This clonotype was counted many times. The chain carries TRBV9 and TRBJ1-2, with D hard to call. The length of the CDR3 is 15 residues. Trimming took off 4 bases at V and 0 bases at J, with 13 bases between the two ends. The germline V gene encodes CDR1 SGDLS and CDR2 YYNGEE. The CDR3 DNA sequence: TGTGCCAGCAGCATAGGCCCGGTAACTAACTATGGCTACACCTTC. Its protein is CASSIGPVTNYGYTF. Full variable domain (missing parts from reference TRBV9 and TRBJ1-2): DSGVTQTPKHLITATGQRVTLRCSPRSGDLSVYWYQQSLDQGLQFLIQYYNGEERAKGNILERFSAQQFPDLHSELNLSSLELGDSALYFCASSIGPVTNYGYTFGSGTRLTVV.

This clonotype was picked up a small number of times. The chain employs TRBV4-1 and TRBJ1-2; no clear D gene. V was cut by 2 bases and J by 4 bases, with 5 bases left in between. Germline CDR1 is MGHRA and CDR2 is YSYEKL. The CDR3 has 12 amino acids. CDR3 DNA: TGCGCCAGCAGCCAAAGTAGCTATGGCTACACCTTC. As protein: CASSQSSYGYTF.

There are many counts of this clonotype. CDR3 loop: CASSPPEGENTEAFF. For the CDR3, the DNA is TGTGCCAGCAGCCCACCGGAGGGAGAGAACACTGAAGCTTTCTTT. V is TRBV28 and J is TRBJ1-1, with unresolved D. V lost 6 bases to trimming and J lost 1 base, with 15 bases between them. Per germline, CDR1 MDHEN and CDR2 SYDVKM. The CDR3 spans 15 residues.

The sample holds a few counts of this clonotype. The chain has TRBV6-5 and TRBJ2-7; no reliable D call. Per germline, CDR1 MNHEY and CDR2 SVGAGI. Trimming took off 0 bases at V and 1 base at J, with 7 bases between the two ends. CDR3 size: 14 residues. CDR3 amino acids: CASSYSAVSYEQYF. The DNA for the CDR3 is TGTGCCAGCAGTTACTCGGCAGTATCCTACGAGCAGTACTTC.

The gene calls are TRBV20-1 and TRBJ2-1; the match to TRBD2 covers 10 bases. The CDR3 covers 14 residues. Germline V gives CDR1 DFQATT, CDR2 SNEGSKA (reference sequence). V shed 5 bases, J shed 9 bases, and the junction held 10 bases outside the gene matches. This CDR3 reads CSASAGGPATEQFF. DNA of the CDR3: TGCAGTGCTTCAGCGGGAGGGCCTGCCACTGAGCAGTTCTTC.

This clonotype was counted a few times. This rearrangement joins TRBV29-1 to TRBJ2-1; 10 positions match TRBD1. The junction had 4 bases not matched to a gene; V was cut back by 6 bases and J by 8 bases. The length of the CDR3 is 12 residues. The V gene's germline CDR1 is SQVTM and CDR2 ANQGSEA. CDR3 nucleotides: TGCAGCGTATGGGACAGGGGTCATGAGCAGTTCTTC. Encoded protein: CSVWDRGHEQFF.

This clonotype was detected only a few times. The chain couples TRBV12-3 or TRBV12-4 to TRBJ2-7; no clear D. The CDR3 is 17 residues long. Between the trimmed V and J ends, which lost 7 bases and 5 bases, there was a span of 27 bases. CDR3 region: CASTHPYHQQTLNEQYF. For the CDR3, the DNA is TGTGCCAGCACCCACCCGTACCATCAACAGACACTCAACGAGCAGTACTTC.

The V call is TRBV5-5, the J call TRBJ2-3, with D perhaps being TRBD1 or TRBD2 (5 bases each). Trimming removed 5 bases at V and 0 bases at J, with 16 bases between. The CDR3 is 16 residues long. Germline V gene sequence: CDR1 SGHKS, CDR2 YYEKEE (reference sequence). The CDR3 DNA is TGTGCCAGCAGGGGAGCCGGACACCCTAGCACAGATACGCAGTATTTT. This encodes CASRGAGHPSTDTQYF.